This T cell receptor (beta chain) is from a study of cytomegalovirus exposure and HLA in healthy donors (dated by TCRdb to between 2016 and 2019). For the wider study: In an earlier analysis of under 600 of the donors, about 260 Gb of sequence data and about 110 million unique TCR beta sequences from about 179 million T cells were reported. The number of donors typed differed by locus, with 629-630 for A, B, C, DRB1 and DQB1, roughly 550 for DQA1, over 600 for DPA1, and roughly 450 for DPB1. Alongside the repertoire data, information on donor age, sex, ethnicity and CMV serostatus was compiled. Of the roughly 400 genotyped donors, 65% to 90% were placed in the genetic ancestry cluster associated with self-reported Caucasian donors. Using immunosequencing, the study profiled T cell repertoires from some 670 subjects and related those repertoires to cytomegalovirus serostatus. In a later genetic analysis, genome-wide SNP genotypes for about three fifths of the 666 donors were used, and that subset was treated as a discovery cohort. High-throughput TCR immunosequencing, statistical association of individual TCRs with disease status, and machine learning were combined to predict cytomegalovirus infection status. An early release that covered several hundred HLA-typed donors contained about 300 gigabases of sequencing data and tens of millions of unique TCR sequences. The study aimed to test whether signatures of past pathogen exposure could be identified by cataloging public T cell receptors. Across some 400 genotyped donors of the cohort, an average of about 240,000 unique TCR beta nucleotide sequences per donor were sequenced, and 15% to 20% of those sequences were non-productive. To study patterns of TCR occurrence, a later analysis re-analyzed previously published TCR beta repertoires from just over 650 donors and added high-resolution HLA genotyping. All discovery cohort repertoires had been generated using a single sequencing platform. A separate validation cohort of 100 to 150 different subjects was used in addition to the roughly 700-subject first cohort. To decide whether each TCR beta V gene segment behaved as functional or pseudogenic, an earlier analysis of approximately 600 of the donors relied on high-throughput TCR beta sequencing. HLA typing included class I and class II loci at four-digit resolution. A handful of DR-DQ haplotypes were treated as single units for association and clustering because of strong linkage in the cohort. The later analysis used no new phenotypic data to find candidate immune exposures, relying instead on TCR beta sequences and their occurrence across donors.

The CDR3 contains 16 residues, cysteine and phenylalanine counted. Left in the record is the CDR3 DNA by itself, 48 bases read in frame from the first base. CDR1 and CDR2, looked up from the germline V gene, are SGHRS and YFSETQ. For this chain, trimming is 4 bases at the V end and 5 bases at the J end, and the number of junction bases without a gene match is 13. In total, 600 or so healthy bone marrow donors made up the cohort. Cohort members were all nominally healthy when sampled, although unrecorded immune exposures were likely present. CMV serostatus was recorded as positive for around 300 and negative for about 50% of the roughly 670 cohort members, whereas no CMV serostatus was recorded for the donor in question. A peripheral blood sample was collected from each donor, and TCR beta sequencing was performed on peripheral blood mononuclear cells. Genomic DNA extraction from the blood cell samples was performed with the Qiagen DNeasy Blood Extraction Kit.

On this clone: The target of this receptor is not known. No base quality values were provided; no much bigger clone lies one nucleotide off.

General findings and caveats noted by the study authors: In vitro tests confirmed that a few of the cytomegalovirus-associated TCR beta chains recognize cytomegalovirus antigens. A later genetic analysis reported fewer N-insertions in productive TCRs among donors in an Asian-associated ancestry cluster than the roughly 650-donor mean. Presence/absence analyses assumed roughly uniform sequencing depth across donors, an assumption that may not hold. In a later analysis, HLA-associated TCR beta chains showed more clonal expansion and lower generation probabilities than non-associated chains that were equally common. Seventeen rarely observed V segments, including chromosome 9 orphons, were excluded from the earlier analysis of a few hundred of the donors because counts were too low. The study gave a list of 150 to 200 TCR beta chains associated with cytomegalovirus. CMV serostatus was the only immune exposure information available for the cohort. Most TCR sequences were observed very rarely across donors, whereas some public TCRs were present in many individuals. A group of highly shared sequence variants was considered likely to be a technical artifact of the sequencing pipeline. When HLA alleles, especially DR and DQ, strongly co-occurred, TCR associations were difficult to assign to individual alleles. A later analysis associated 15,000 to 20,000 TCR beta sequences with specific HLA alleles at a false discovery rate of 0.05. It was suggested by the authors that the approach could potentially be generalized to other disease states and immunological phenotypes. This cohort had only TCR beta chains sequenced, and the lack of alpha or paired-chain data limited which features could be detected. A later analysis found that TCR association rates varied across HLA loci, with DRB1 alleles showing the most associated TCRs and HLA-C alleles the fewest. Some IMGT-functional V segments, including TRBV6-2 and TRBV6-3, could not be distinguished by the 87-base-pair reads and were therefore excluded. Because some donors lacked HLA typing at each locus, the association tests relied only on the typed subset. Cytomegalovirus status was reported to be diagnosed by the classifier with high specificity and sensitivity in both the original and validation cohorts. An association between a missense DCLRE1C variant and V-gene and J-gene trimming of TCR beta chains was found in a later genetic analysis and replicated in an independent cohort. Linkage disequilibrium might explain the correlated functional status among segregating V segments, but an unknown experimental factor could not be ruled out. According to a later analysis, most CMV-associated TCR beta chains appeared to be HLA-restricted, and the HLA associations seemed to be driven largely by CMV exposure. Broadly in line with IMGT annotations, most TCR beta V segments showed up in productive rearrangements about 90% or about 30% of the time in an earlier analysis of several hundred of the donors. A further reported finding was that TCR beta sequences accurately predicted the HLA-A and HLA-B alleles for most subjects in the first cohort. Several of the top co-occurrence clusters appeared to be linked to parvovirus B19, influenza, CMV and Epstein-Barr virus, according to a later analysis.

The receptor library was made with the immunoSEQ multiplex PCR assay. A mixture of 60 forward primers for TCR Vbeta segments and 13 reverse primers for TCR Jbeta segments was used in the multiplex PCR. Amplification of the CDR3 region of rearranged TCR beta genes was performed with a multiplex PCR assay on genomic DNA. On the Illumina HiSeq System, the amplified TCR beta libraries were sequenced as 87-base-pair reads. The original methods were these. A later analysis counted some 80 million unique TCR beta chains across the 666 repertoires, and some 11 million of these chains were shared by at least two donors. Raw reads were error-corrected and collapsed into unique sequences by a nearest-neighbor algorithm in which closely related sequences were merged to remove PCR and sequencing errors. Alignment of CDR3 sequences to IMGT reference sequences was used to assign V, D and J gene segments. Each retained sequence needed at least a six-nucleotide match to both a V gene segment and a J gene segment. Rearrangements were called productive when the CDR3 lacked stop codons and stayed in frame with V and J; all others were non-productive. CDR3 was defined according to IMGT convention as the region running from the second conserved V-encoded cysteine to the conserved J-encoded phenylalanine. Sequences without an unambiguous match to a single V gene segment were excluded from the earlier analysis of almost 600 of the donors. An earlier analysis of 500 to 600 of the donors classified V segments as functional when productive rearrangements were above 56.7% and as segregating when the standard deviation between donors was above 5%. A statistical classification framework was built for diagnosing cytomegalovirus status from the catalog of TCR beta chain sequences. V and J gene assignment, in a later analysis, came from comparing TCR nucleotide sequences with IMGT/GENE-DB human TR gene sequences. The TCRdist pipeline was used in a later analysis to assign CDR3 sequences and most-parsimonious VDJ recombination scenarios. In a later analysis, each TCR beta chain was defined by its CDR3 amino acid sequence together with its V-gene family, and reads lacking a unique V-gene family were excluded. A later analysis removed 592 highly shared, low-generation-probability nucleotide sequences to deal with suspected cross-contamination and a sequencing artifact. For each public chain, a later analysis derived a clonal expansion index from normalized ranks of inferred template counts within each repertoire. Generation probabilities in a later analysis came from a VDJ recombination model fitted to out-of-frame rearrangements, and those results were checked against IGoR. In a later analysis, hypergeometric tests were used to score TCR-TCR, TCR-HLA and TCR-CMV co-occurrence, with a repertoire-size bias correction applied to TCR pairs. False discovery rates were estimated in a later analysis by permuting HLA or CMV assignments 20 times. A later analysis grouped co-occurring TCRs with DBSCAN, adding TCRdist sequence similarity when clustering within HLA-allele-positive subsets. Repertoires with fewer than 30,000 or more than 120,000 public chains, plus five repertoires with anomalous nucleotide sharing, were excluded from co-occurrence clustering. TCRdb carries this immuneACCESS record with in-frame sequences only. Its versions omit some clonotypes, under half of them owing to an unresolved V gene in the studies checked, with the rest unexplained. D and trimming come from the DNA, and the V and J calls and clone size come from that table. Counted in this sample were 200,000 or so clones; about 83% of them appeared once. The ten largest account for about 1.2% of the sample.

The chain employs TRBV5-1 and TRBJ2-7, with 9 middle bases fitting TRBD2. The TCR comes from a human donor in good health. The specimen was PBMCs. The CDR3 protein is CASSLVTSGVLHEQYF. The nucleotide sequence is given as TGCGCCAGCAGCCTTGTGACTAGCGGAGTCCTCCACGAGCAGTACTTC.